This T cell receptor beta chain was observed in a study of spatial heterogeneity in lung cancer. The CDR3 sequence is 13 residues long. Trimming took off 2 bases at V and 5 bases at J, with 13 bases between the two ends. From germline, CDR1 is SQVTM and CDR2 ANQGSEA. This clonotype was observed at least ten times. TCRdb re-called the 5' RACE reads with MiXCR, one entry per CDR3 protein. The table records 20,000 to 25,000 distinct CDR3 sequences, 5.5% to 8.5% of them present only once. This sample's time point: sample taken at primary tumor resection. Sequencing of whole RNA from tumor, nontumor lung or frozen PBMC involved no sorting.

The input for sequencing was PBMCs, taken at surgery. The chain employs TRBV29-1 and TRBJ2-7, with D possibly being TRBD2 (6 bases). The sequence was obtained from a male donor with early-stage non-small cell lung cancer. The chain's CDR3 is CSVETGTSDEQYF. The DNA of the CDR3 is TGCAGCGTTGAAACCGGGACTTCCGACGAGCAGTACTTC.